This entry describes one T cell receptor (beta chain). These data come from a study of OX40 agonist ivuxolimab in advanced cancers. Profiling relied on immunoSEQ multiplex PCR, and the TCRdb table lists in-frame clones only, not all of them. The data contain some 60,000 clones, 91% of them singletons. With 4 bases clipped from V and 8 bases from J, the junction kept 6 bases outside the gene matches. The CDR3 spans 14 residues. Germline V gives CDR1 MNHNS, CDR2 SASEGT. Source: CD4+ or CD8+ T cells sorted from blood, taken in a trial of the OX40 agonist ivuxolimab. The chain uses TRBV6-1 and TRBJ2-2; 8 nucleotides agree with TRBD1. This receptor was identified in an adult with an advanced solid tumor such as melanoma, head and neck, liver or kidney cancer. The CDR3 nucleotides are TGTGCCAGCAGTGGTCAGGGGGCATCAGGGGAGCTGTTTTTT. Amino acids: CASSGQGASGELFF.